This T cell receptor beta chain was identified during a study of graft-versus-host responses after intestinal transplantation. About the research overall: The recipients all started with anti-thymocyte globulin induction and then took tacrolimus and steroids for around three years.

Tissue processing of the graft released intraepithelial and lamina propria lymphocytes from it. Overall study results and limits: Recipient-marrow GvH clones were detected, some having first appeared in ileum or blood. The presence of high graft-versus-host to host-versus-graft clonal ratios in allografts characterized patients with graft-donor T cell macrochimerism. Early post-transplant HvG declines were associated with peak circulating GvH clone levels.

The germline gives CDR1 SGHVS, CDR2 FNYEAQ. CDR3 length: 16 amino acids. Trimming cost V 3 bases and J 4 bases; bases outside gene matches: 9. This table comes from immunoSEQ multiplex PCR, and its TCRdb copy is limited to in-frame clones, with some not included. The sample lists 9,000 to 13,000 clones; roughly three quarters were seen once. As concerns this clone: Its antigen is not identified.

The source of this sequence is a human patient who received an intestinal transplant, so some T cells may come from the graft donor. This specimen was ileum tissue, taken 23 days after intestinal transplant. The chain joins TRBV7-6 to TRBJ2-1; 7 nucleotides align to TRBD2. CDR3: CASSLGGSIRYNEQFF. CDR3 nucleotides: TGTGCCAGCAGCTTGGGCGGGAGTATTAGGTACAATGAGCAGTTCTTC.